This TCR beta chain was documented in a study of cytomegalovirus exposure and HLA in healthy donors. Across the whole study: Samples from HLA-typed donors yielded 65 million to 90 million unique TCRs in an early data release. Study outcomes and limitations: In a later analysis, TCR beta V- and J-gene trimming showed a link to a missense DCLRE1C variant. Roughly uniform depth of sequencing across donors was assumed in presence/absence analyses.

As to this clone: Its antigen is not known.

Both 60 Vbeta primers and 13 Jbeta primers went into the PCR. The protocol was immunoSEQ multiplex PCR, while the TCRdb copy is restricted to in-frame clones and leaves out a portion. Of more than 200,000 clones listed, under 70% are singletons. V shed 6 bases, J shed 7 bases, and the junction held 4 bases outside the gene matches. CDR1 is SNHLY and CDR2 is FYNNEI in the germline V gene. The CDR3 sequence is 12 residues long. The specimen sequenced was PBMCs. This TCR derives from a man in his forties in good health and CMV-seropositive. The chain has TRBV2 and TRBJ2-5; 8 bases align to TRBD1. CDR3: CASRMTGVTQYF. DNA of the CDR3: TGTGCCAGCAGAATGACAGGGGTGACCCAGTACTTC.